This T cell receptor beta chain was observed in a study of post-analysis software for immune sequencing data. Unique molecular identifiers had been added to the TCR beta cDNA libraries. T cells, about 0.95 to 11 million of them, yielded hundreds of thousands of cDNA molecules. TCRdb reprocessed the PCR reads via MiXCR and lists one record per CDR3 protein. The data hold 750,000 to 950,000 distinct CDR3 sequences, with about 53% observed a single time. The V gene lost 1 base and the J gene lost 0 bases, with 19 bases spanning the gap. The CDR3 length is 18 residues. Looked up from germline, CDR1 is MGHRA and CDR2 is YSYEKL. Study-level findings and limits: Five or six TRBV segments, TRBV5-6, TRBV5-1 and TRBV20-1 among them, were found more frequent in patients than controls. Diversity measured as normalized Chao1 was significantly lower in multiple sclerosis patients than in controls.

As regards this clonotype: Its antigen is as yet unknown.

Sequencing was done on a sample of blood. The source is a girl aged 5 to 17 with multiple sclerosis. The chain carries TRBV4-1 and TRBJ2-7; D unclear. CDR3 in amino acids: CASSQGEIHIRISYEQYF. Here the CDR3 DNA reads TGCGCCAGCAGCCAAGGGGAAATACACATTAGAATCTCCTACGAGCAGTACTTC.